The rows below give T cell receptor beta chains drawn from one sample of a study of sequential checkpoint blockade in melanoma. Assay: immunoSEQ multiplex PCR; the TCRdb copy retains only in-frame clones and omits some. The table lists about 6,700 clones, 20% to 25% of them singletons. This sample comprised tumor tissue (inferred from file names), obtained from a patient given nivolumab and ipilimumab in sequence. The receptors were gathered from a human donor with melanoma. Both conserved end residues are part of each CDR3. A D gene is named only where the DNA matches it firmly. Expanded clones are given a class, and other clones once, few, many or no size at all.

TRBV14	.	TRBJ2-5	.	CASSQAGRVVTQYF	TGTGCCAGCAGCCAAGCCGGGCGGGTTGTGACCCAGTACTTC
TRBV29-1	.	TRBJ1-1	.	CSVERRGSLEAFF	TGCAGCGTTGAACGTCGGGGCAGCCTTGAAGCTTTCTTT
TRBV30	.	TRBJ2-1	few	CAWSYGPFSYNEQFF	TGTGCCTGGAGTTACGGACCGTTTTCCTACAATGAGCAGTTCTTC
TRBV11-3	TRBD1	TRBJ1-4	many	CASSLEGQGYEKLFF	TGTGCCAGCAGCTTGGAGGGACAGGGATATGAAAAACTGTTTTTT
TRBV11-3	.	TRBJ1-1	medium-sized	CASSIGGLNTEAFF	TGTGCCAGCAGCATTGGCGGCCTGAACACTGAAGCTTTCTTT
TRBV12-5	.	TRBJ1-5	.	CASGRGNQPQHF	TGTGCCAGCGGCAGGGGCAATCAGCCCCAGCATTTT
TRBV30	.	TRBJ1-3	.	CAYDGISGNTIYF	TGTGCATATGACGGCATCTCTGGAAACACCATATATTTT
TRBV16	.	TRBJ1-1	few	CASSQQQDTEAFF	TGTGCCAGCAGCCAACAACAGGACACTGAAGCTTTCTTT
TRBV11-3	TRBD2	TRBJ2-1	medium-sized	CASSRNLGLAADYNEQFF	TGTGCCAGCAGCCGGAATTTGGGGCTAGCGGCCGACTACAATGAGCAGTTCTTC
TRBV5-1	.	TRBJ1-3	.	CASSPRWAGNTIYF	TGCGCCAGCAGTCCGCGGTGGGCCGGAAACACCATATATTTT
TRBV15	TRBD2	TRBJ2-3	.	CATSREREAGAFTDTQYF	TGTGCCACCAGCAGAGAACGGGAAGCGGGAGCGTTCACAGATACGCAGTATTTT
TRBV5-1	TRBD1	TRBJ1-4	.	CASSLEGGTGIEKLFF	TGCGCCAGCAGCTTGGAGGGCGGGACAGGGATTGAAAAACTGTTTTTT
TRBV5-1	TRBD1	TRBJ1-1	.	CASSMGQGAMNTEAFF	TGCGCCAGCAGCATGGGACAGGGGGCTATGAACACTGAAGCTTTCTTT
TRBV4-1	.	TRBJ1-5	few	CASSQRGVDSQPQHF	TGCGCCAGCAGCCAAAGGGGCGTGGATAGCCAGCCCCAGCATTTT
TRBV6-8	.	TRBJ2-1	.	CASRITGGSSLSEQFF	TGTGCCAGCAGAATTACTGGAGGGAGTAGTCTGAGTGAGCAGTTCTTC
TRBV19	TRBD1	TRBJ2-1	.	CASSIGRSGQGSAWGNEQFF	TGTGCCAGTAGTATAGGTCGGTCGGGACAGGGATCCGCCTGGGGCAATGAGCAGTTCTTC
TRBV9	.	TRBJ2-3	.	CASSSVQSTDTQYF	TGTGCCAGCAGCTCAGTACAGAGCACAGATACGCAGTATTTT
TRBV9	TRBD1	TRBJ1-5	large	CASSPYRGGQPQHF	TGTGCCAGCAGCCCCTACAGGGGAGGGCAGCCCCAGCATTTT
TRBV6-8	.	TRBJ1-5	large	CASSEGKVQPQHF	TGTGCCAGCAGTGAGGGAAAAGTCCAGCCCCAGCATTTT
TRBV7-7	.	TRBJ2-3	.	CASSLDGSFTDTQYF	TGTGCCAGCAGCTTAGACGGCAGTTTCACAGATACGCAGTATTTT
TRBV7-8	TRBD2	TRBJ2-1	.	CASARGAYNEQFF	TGTGCCAGCGCGCGGGGGGCCTACAATGAGCAGTTCTTC
TRBV12-5	.	TRBJ1-1	medium-sized	CASILRLSKQGTEAFF	TGTGCCAGTATCTTACGACTCTCCAAGCAAGGCACTGAAGCTTTCTTT
TRBV11-3	.	TRBJ1-1	many	CASSPFLRNTEAFF	TGTGCCAGCAGCCCCTTCCTTCGGAACACTGAAGCTTTCTTT
TRBV11-3	.	TRBJ2-5	few	CASSQVIWELGETQYF	TGTGCCAGCAGCCAAGTTATATGGGAGTTGGGAGAGACCCAGTACTTC
TRBV6-8	.	TRBJ2-5	few	CASDRGQGETQYF	TGTGCCAGCGATCGGGGGCAGGGGGAGACCCAGTACTTC
TRBV30	TRBD2	TRBJ2-1	.	CAWGLAGGTYNEQFF	TGTGCCTGGGGACTAGCGGGAGGGACCTACAATGAGCAGTTCTTC
TRBV11-1	TRBD2	TRBJ2-1	few	CASSFDGGSYEQFF	TGTGCCAGCAGCTTTGATGGCGGGAGCTATGAGCAGTTCTTC
TRBV9	.	TRBJ1-1	medium-sized	CASSPKGSNIMNTEAFF	TGTGCCAGCAGCCCAAAGGGGTCCAACATCATGAACACTGAAGCTTTCTTT